Listed here are 7 T cell receptor beta chains from one sample, sequenced in a study of blood T cell repertoires in COVID-19 (dated by TCRdb to about 2020). The library was produced with the immunoSEQ multiplex PCR assay. TCRdb obtained this table from immuneACCESS and retained in-frame rearrangements with V and J assigned. These tables miss some clones; where compared with another copy, unresolved V genes account for less than half of the shortfall, and the remainder is unexplained. In this sample the table shows around 150,000 clones, roughly 80% of which occur a single time. 5.5% to 7.5% of the sample lies in the top ten. Sequences were obtained from peripheral blood. The receptors stem from a woman aged 40 to 50 with COVID-19, enrolled during active disease.

The rearrangement links TRBV19 to TRBJ2-3; D remains ambiguous. CDR1 and CDR2 (germline): LNHDA, SQIVND (reference sequence). The germline V and J ends were trimmed by 7 bases and 6 bases, with 8 bases remaining between them. The CDR3 covers 11 residues. The CDR3 nucleotides read TGTGCCAGTACCACCAGGGATACGCAGTATTTT. Its translation is CASTTRDTQYF.

The chain recombines TRBV21-1 with TRBJ2-7; the table's D gene call, TRBD2, was not cross checked with the DNA. TRBV21-1 is reported as a pseudogene. This CDR3 is built from 15 residues. The CDR3 region is CASSTKTSGGGEQYV. CDR3 coding DNA: TGTGCCAGCAGCACCAAGACTAGCGGGGGTGGGGAGCAGTACGTC.

This clone occurred once. The V and J genes are TRBV9 and TRBJ2-7, with D possibly being TRBD2 (5 bases). The CDR3 spans 19 residues. Germline V lookup: CDR1 SGDLS, CDR2 YYNGEE. V lost 4 bases and J 0 bases, leaving 26 bases between the germline ends. The DNA of the CDR3 is TGTGCCAGCAGCCCAAATTTCAATCAACTAGGAACGAGCTCCTACGAGCAGTACGTC. It encodes CASSPNFNQLGTSSYEQYV.

The chain uses TRBV7-3 and TRBJ2-5; TRBD2 agrees at 8 bases. This CDR3 region has 15 residues. Unmatched junction bases numbered 9, after V lost 4 bases and J lost 5 bases. Germline CDR1 reads SGHTA; CDR2 reads FQGTGA. CDR3 bases: TGTGCCAGCAGCTCCTCCGGGGGGGCGGCGGAGACCCAGTACTTC. As protein: CASSSSGGAAETQYF. Full variable domain (missing parts from reference TRBV7-3 and TRBJ2-5): GAGVSQTPSNKVTEKGKYVELRCDPISGHTALYWYRQSLGQGPEFLIYFQGTGAADDSGLPNDRFFAVRPEGSVSTLKIQRTERGDSAVYLCASSSSGGAAETQYFGPGTRLLVL.

The genes are TRBV19 and TRBJ1-5; D not resolved. Between the trimmed V and J ends, which lost 7 bases and 0 bases, there was a span of 13 bases. CDR1 LNHDA and CDR2 SQIVND come from the germline V gene (reference sequence). This CDR3 spans 15 amino acids. This chain's CDR3 is CASKEGRDSNQPQHF. The DNA of the CDR3 is TGTGCCAGTAAAGAGGGTAGAGATAGCAATCAGCCCCAGCATTTT.

The chain carries TRBV14 and TRBJ2-5; 7 bases match TRBD2. V lost 8 bases and J lost 4; bases outside the gene matches: 1. The germline V gene has CDR1 SGHDN and CDR2 FVKESK. CDR3 length equals 11 residues. CDR3 nucleotide sequence: TGTGCCAGCGGCGGGAGAGAGACCCAGTACTTC. Translating gives CASGGRETQYF.

The rearrangement links TRBV6-2 or TRBV6-3 to TRBJ1-1; 7 nucleotides agree with TRBD1. Germline V lookup: CDR1 MNHEY, CDR2 SVGEGT. V shed 1 base and J 4 bases; nucleotides not matched to a gene: 9. This CDR3 is built from 16 residues. This CDR3 is CASSYFRAGGITEAFF. Here the CDR3 DNA reads TGTGCCAGCAGTTACTTCAGGGCAGGGGGGATCACTGAAGCTTTCTTT.